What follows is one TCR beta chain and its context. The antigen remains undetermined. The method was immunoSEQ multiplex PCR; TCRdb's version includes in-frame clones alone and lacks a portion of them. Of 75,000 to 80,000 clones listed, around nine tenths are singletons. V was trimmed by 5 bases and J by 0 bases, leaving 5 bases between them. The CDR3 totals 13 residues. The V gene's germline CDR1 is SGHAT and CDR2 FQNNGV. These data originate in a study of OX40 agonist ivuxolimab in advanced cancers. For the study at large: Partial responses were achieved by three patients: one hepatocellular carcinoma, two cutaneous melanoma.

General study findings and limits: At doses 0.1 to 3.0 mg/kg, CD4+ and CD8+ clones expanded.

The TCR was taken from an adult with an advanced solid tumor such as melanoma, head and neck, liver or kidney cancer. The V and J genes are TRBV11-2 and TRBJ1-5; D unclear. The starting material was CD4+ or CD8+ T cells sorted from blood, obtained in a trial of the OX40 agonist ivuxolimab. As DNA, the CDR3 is TGTGCCAGCAGCCCGGATAGCAATCAGCCCCAGCATTTT. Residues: CASSPDSNQPQHF. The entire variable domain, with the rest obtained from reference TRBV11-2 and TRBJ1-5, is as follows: EAGVAQSPRYKIIEKRQSVAFWCNPISGHATLYWYQQILGQGPKLLIQFQNNGVVDDSQLPKDRFSAERLKGVDSTLKIQPAKLEDSAVYLCASSPDSNQPQHFGDGTRLSIL.